The TCR beta chain described here comes from a study of T-cell reconstitution after alpha-beta-depleted transplantation in children (dated by TCRdb to about 2016). Study-level background: Using TCR repertoire profiling, the study quantitatively followed how T-cell immune reconstitution unfolded in children after TCRalphabeta/CD19-depleted allogeneic hematopoietic cell transplantation.

Trimming removed 3 bases from V and 3 bases from J; the gene matches leave 1 base unexplained. The CDR3 has 14 amino acids, counting the end cysteine and phenylalanine. The only DNA kept is the CDR3, 42 bases in frame from the first base. According to the germline V gene, CDR1 reads SQVTM and CDR2 reads ANQGSEA. The treatment or condition label here, explained by the study, means: allogeneic hematopoietic cell transplantation with graft depleted of TCRalphabeta T cells and CD19 B cells. The children who served as transplant recipients had been given grafts of TCRalphabeta/CD19-depleted allogeneic hematopoietic cells. On the study overall, not on this receptor specifically: In some patients, the high TCRbeta diversity seen at day 60 was put down to recipient T cells and intrathymic progenitors that had survived conditioning. The apparently early recovery of alphabetaT-cell counts about two months after transplant reportedly depended on only several hundred rapidly expanded clones that came from non-depleted graft cells. Over the following months the frequencies of hyperexpanded clones went down, and after one year T-cell counts and TCRbeta diversity were mostly credited to newly produced T cells.

Library prep was done by PCR. TCRdb shows the sequencer as Illumina HiSeq 2500. TCR libraries were prepared with molecular barcoding, using unique molecular identifiers to normalize TCRbeta repertoire quantification. TCRdb applied fastp at Q25 and MiXCR to the public reads, then kept only in-frame beta chains. When rows share a CDR3 protein, they turn into one entry using the most common DNA and genes. This sample has hundreds of thousands of distinct CDR3 sequences in its table, and around 15% of those were observed once. Of the sample, roughly 5% is held by the ten largest clones. In this sample, this clonotype turned up a few times. What this receptor recognizes is not known. No per-base quality is available; no much larger clone lies one base away.

The specimen comprised PBMCs, mostly from graft donor cells, sampled 360 days after TCRalphabeta/CD19-depleted stem cell transplant. The rearranged chain carries TRBV29-1 and TRBJ2-7; 14 central bases correspond to TRBD2. The sequence derives from a male patient aged 5 to 17 who had a stem cell transplant for acute lymphoblastic leukemia, so the T cells may come from the graft donor. The nucleotides read TGCAGCGTTGAGGGACTAGCGGGAGACTACGAGCAGTACTTC. Translated, it gives CSVEGLAGDYEQYF.